This T cell receptor beta chain was found in a study of blood T cell repertoires in COVID-19 (dated by TCRdb to 2018 to 2021). Background for the entire study: Samples from collaborators originated in the United States, Italy and Spain and spanned both the acute and convalescent phases of COVID-19. The prospective study material was composed of cDNA or gDNA derived from T cells, B-cell-depleted T cells, or PBMCs. Deeply sampled blood TCRbeta repertoires from subjects exposed to, actively infected with, or recovered from COVID-19 were included in the dataset. The repertoires were released in a freely available public database meant as a resource for research on the immune response to SARS-CoV-2. The samples were drawn from two sources: the first 160 participants of the ongoing ImmuneRACE study, and 950 to 1,500 subjects contributed by 6 global collaborators. Nearly every sample came with metadata listing a de-identified subject ID, COVID-19 status, age in years and sex. Where HLA class I and class II types were available, the types were taken from metadata supplied by the sample provider, not from assay-based typing.

Overall study results and their limits: The quantity of clinical and demographic metadata differed by source and by participant and was supplied without curation.

Collaborating institutions collected whole blood in K2EDTA tubes following their own protocols. Collaborator samples were shipped for TCRbeta analysis as frozen whole blood, isolated PBMCs, or DNA extracted from either sample type. TCRbeta CDR3 regions were amplified from genomic DNA by means of the immunoSEQ Assay, a bias-controlled multiplex PCR. Regarding the original processing steps: The number of nucleated cells in each sample was estimated by amplification of reference gene primers within the assay. To quantify the absolute abundance of each unique TCRbeta CDR3 rearrangement, sequence reads were collapsed and filtered. For each sample, productive Simpson clonality was calculated as the square root of Simpson's diversity index across productive rearrangements. This immuneACCESS table, as held by TCRdb, lists in-frame sequences with V and J called but not all clones. Of the missing ones, under half trace to an unresolved V gene in checked studies; the others have no known cause. From that table come the V and J calls and clone size; the DNA was used to work out D and trimming. In all, the sample holds approximately 190,000 clones, and about four fifths of those were seen once. Jointly, the top ten make up 6.9% of the sample.

Concerning this clone itself: No cognate antigen has been identified for it. There are no base qualities to consult, and no much larger clone falls within one base.

From a lookup of the germline V gene, CDR1 and CDR2 are KGHSY and FQNENV. The CDR3 covers 13 residues, taking in both the cysteine and the phenylalanine. The entry retains the CDR3 DNA only, 39 bases that are in frame from base 1. V drops 3 bases and J drops 2 bases, leaving 5 bases in between. This sequence was found in a man aged 55-75 years with acute or convalescent COVID-19. The sequencing input was peripheral blood. The chain links TRBV16 with TRBJ1-5; confidence is insufficient to name the D gene. The DNA reads as follows: TGTGCCAGCAGCCAGGAGGGCAATCAGCCCCAGCATTTT. Translated, this is CASSQEGNQPQHF.